The entry below describes one T cell receptor (beta chain). As yet, its antigen is unknown. The data originate from a study of cytomegalovirus exposure and HLA in healthy donors. In the study overall: There were roughly 80 million unique TCRs (from HLA-typed donors) in an early data release.

Study findings and constraints: One cluster of highly shared sequence variants probably arose as a sequencing artifact.

Each donor was nominally healthy when sampled (though unrecorded immune exposures were likely). A multiplex PCR was run with 60 Vbeta primers and 13 Jbeta primers. Data came from immunoSEQ multiplex PCR; TCRdb stores just in-frame clones and leaves some out. The table lists 150,000 to 250,000 clones, 79% of them singletons. The CDR3 spans 12 residues. Germline CDR1 SGHNT, CDR2 YYREEE (reference sequence). The V end was cut by 4 bases, the J end by 9 bases, with 11 bases between. Material for sequencing was PBMCs. The genes are TRBV5-4 and TRBJ2-1; D is perhaps TRBD1 or TRBD2 (6 bases each). This receptor was obtained from a woman aged 25 to 39 in good health and CMV-seropositive. The CDR3 region is CASSLGGSEQFF. CDR3 DNA sequence: TGTGCCAGCAGCCTGGGGGGCAGTGAGCAGTTCTTC. Full variable domain (rest looked up from reference TRBV5-4 and TRBJ2-1): ETGVTQSPTHLIKTRGQQVTLRCSSQSGHNTVSWYQQALGQGPQFIFQYYREEENGRGNFPPRFSGLQFPNYSSELNVNALELDDSALYLCASSLGGSEQFFGPGTRLTVL.